What follows are 26 T cell receptor beta chains derived from one specimen sequenced in a study of blood T cell repertoires in COVID-19. Sequencing used immunoSEQ multiplex PCR; TCRdb keeps in-frame clones, though not all of them. The data contain 110,000 or so clones, around 85% of them singletons. Sequences were obtained from peripheral blood. These receptors all stem from a man aged 50-60 years with acute or convalescent COVID-19.

This chain links TRBV21-1 with TRBJ1-1; TRBD1 is the table's D call, not checked against the DNA. TRBV21-1 is given as a pseudogene. The CDR3 runs to 14 residues. This CDR3 is CASSLTGRNTEAFF. The CDR3 DNA reads TGTGCCAGCAGCCTGACAGGGAGGAACACTGAAGCTTTCTTT.

The CDR3 nucleotides read TGCGCCAGCAGCTTCAGGACAGGGAGGAGCACTGAAGCTTTCTTT. Residues: CASSFRTGRSTEAFF. The genes are TRBV5-1 and TRBJ1-1, with 8 bases matching TRBD1. Germline CDR1 SGHRS, CDR2 YFSETQ. This CDR3 has 15 amino acids. V trimming: 2 bases; J trimming: 4 bases; junction bases outside the gene matches: 7.

This chain links TRBV14 with TRBJ1-2, with D possibly being TRBD1 (5 bases). The CDR3 sequence is 14 residues long. V shed 0 bases and J shed 6 bases, with 11 bases lying between them. The V gene's germline CDR1 is SGHDN and CDR2 FVKESK. The CDR3 DNA reads as TGTGCCAGCAGCCAAGATCTTCAGGGTGATGGCTACACCTTC. It encodes CASSQDLQGDGYTF.

This clone was seen just once. The genes are TRBV3-1 (or the pseudogene TRBV3-2) and TRBJ2-2, with a weak D call TRBD1 (6 bases). The V end lost 6 bases, the J end lost 7 bases, and 12 bases lay between the germline ends. This CDR3 is built from 13 residues. Germline CDR1 LGHDT, CDR2 YNNKEL (reference sequence). The CDR3 nucleotides are TGTGCCAGCAGGTCGGCAGGGGACGGGGAGCTGTTTTTT. This encodes CASRSAGDGELFF.

The V and J genes are TRBV11-2 and TRBJ2-7; a weak D match, TRBD1 (7 bases). V lost 1 base to trimming and J lost 11 bases, with 15 bases between them. This CDR3 comprises 13 residues. Germline V gene lookup returns CDR1 SGHAT and CDR2 FQNNGV. The CDR3 coding sequence is TGTGCCAGCAGCTTAGGCGGGACAGATTTGGAGTACGTC. Its translation is CASSLGGTDLEYV.

V usage is TRBV19 and J usage is TRBJ1-5, with D tentatively TRBD1 (5 bases). Per the germline V gene, CDR1 is LNHDA and CDR2 is SQIVND (reference sequence). The ends were cut back, 6 bases at V and 9 bases at J, with 15 bases in the middle. This CDR3 region has 13 residues. CDR3 nucleotides: TGTGCCAGTAGAATTGGGGGGGTTGGGCCCCAGCATTTT. This codes for CASRIGGVGPQHF. The full variable domain, its missing parts supplied by reference TRBV19 and TRBJ1-5, is DGGITQSPKYLFRKEGQNVTLSCEQNLNHDAMYWYRQDPGQGLRLIYYSQIVNDFQKGDIAEGYSVSREKKESFPLTVTSAQKNPTAFYLCASRIGGVGPQHFGDGTRLSIL.

V usage is TRBV5-1 and J usage is TRBJ2-2; TRBD2 matches 11 bases. J was trimmed by 0 bases and V by 2 bases; bases with no gene match: 15. The germline CDR1 and CDR2 sequences are SGHRS and YFSETQ. The CDR3 is made up of 21 amino acids. CDR3 loop: CASSFARLAGPSQANTGELFF. For the CDR3, the DNA is TGCGCCAGCAGCTTCGCCCGACTAGCGGGGCCCTCTCAAGCGAACACCGGGGAGCTGTTTTTT.

The gene calls are TRBV19 and TRBJ1-5, with D possibly matching TRBD1 (5 bases). Trimming cost V 5 bases and J 3 bases, with 14 bases left between them. In germline, CDR1 is LNHDA, CDR2 SQIVND (reference sequence). The CDR3 consists of 15 residues. The CDR3 loop reads CASSAGRLSNQPQHF. Written as DNA, the CDR3 is TGTGCCAGTAGTGCGGGACGGCTTTCCAATCAGCCCCAGCATTTT. The complete variable domain, with remaining parts taken from reference TRBV19 and TRBJ1-5, reads DGGITQSPKYLFRKEGQNVTLSCEQNLNHDAMYWYRQDPGQGLRLIYYSQIVNDFQKGDIAEGYSVSREKKESFPLTVTSAQKNPTAFYLCASSAGRLSNQPQHFGDGTRLSIL.

The V call is TRBV7-9, the J call TRBJ1-3; TRBD1 aligns across 9 bases. Germline V gene sequence: CDR1 SEHNR, CDR2 FQNEAQ (reference sequence). The CDR3 runs to 16 residues. Germline trimming cut 7 bases from V and 8 bases from J; bases unmatched to any gene: 15. CDR3 residues: CASKFAGGQGADTIYF. CDR3 coding DNA: TGTGCCAGCAAATTTGCAGGGGGACAGGGCGCCGACACCATATATTTT.

The table lists this clone with a few counts. The chain uses TRBV4-2 and TRBJ1-3; D might be TRBD1 (6 bases). From germline, CDR1 is LGHNA and CDR2 YNFKEQ. The CDR3 runs 16 residues. Trimming left V 4 bases short and J 0 bases short, with 13 bases between. In DNA, the CDR3 is TGTGCCAGCAGCCTATCTAGGGGGTTCTCTGGAAACACCATATATTTT. Translation gives CASSLSRGFSGNTIYF.

This clone was observed a few times. This chain's CDR3 is CASSEVQGRNTEAFF. The CDR3 DNA follows: TGTGCCAGCAGTGAAGTCCAGGGCAGGAACACTGAAGCTTTCTTT. The chain has TRBV2 and TRBJ1-1; a weak D match, TRBD1 (5 bases). The CDR3 has 15 residues. In germline, CDR1 is SNHLY, CDR2 FYNNEI. Trimming left V 1 base short and J 1 base short, with 10 bases between. Together with reference TRBV2 and TRBJ1-1, the CDR3 gives the full variable domain: EPEVTQTPSHQVTQMGQEVILRCVPISNHLYFYWYRQILGQKVEFLVSFYNNEISEKSEIFDDQFSVERPDGSNFTLKIRSTKLEDSAMYFCASSEVQGRNTEAFFGQGTRLTVV.

This chain uses TRBV6-5 with TRBJ1-2; weak D call: TRBD1 (6 bases). The ends were cut back, 0 bases at V and 5 bases at J, with 13 bases in the middle. Per germline, CDR1 MNHEY and CDR2 SVGAGI. The CDR3 covers 15 residues. CDR3 in amino acids: CASSYSSGQGYGYTF. CDR3 coding DNA: TGTGCCAGCAGTTACTCTTCGGGGCAGGGGTATGGCTACACCTTC.

The chain carries TRBV19 and TRBJ2-7; 12 bases fit TRBD1. Losses at the gene ends were 9 bases for V and 5 bases for J; bases not matched to a gene: 8. Germline lookup yields CDR1 LNHDA and CDR2 SQIVND (reference sequence). The CDR3 length is 14 residues. CDR3 residues: CASGGQGALNEQYF. CDR3 in DNA: TGTGCCAGCGGGGGACAGGGGGCGCTGAACGAGCAGTACTTC.

The V call is TRBV27, the J call TRBJ1-1; 8 bases are shared with TRBD1. The V gene's germline CDR1 is MNHEY and CDR2 SMNVEV (reference sequence). The V segment lost 5 bases and the J segment 4 bases; nucleotides outside the gene matches: 3. The CDR3 totals 13 residues. The CDR3 bases are TGTGCCAGCAGTCTAACAGGGGGCACTGAAGCTTTCTTT. Translation: CASSLTGGTEAFF.

The chain uses TRBV29-1 and TRBJ1-2, with D perhaps TRBD1 (6 bases). V lost 8 bases to trimming and J lost 5 bases, with 18 bases between them. The CDR3 totals 13 residues. Germline lookup yields CDR1 SQVTM and CDR2 ANQGSEA. The CDR3 coding sequence is TGCAGCTCCACTGCCACAGGGCATTATGGCTACACCTTC. This sequence encodes CSSTATGHYGYTF.

There are a few counts of this clone. The chain has TRBV6-5 and TRBJ1-1, with TRBD1 matching over 8 bases. CDR3 size: 15 residues. Unmatched junction bases numbered 12, after V lost 9 bases and J lost 3 bases. The germline gives CDR1 MNHEY, CDR2 SVGAGI. The CDR3 region is CASIWTGRMDTEAFF. The CDR3 DNA follows: TGTGCCAGTATATGGACAGGGAGGATGGACACTGAAGCTTTCTTT.

This clone appeared many times. The chain joins TRBV5-1 to TRBJ2-7; TRBD2 might be the D (7 bases). Germline loops: CDR1 SGHRS, CDR2 YFSETQ. The length of the CDR3 is 15 residues. Trimming shortened V by 5 bases and J by 4 bases, and 19 bases separated the two germline ends. CDR3 sequence reads: CASRLQRDKIYEQYF. In nucleotides, the CDR3 is TGCGCCAGCAGGCTTCAGCGGGACAAAATTTACGAGCAGTACTTC.

The chain has TRBV24-1 and TRBJ1-2; unclear D gene. The V end lost 9 bases, the J end lost 7 bases, and 17 bases lay between the germline ends. CDR1 is KGHDR, CDR2 SFDVKD, per germline. The CDR3 extends over 13 amino acids. For the CDR3, the DNA is TGTGCCACCCAGGAGGACGGCCCGGCTGGCTACACCTTC. Its protein is CATQEDGPAGYTF.

This chain links TRBV5-1 with TRBJ1-4; D call uncertain. V was clipped by 4 bases and J by 4 bases, with 11 bases between them. The CDR3 has 14 amino acids. Looked up from germline, CDR1 is SGHRS and CDR2 is YFSETQ. Written as DNA, the CDR3 is TGCGCCAGCAGCGTTTCCGGGGATAATGAAAAACTGTTTTTT. As protein: CASSVSGDNEKLFF.

In DNA, the CDR3 is TGTGCCACCAGCAGAGGGATGAGGCAGGGAGGAGCTTTCTTT. Translating it yields CATSRGMRQGGAFF. The rearrangement links TRBV15 to TRBJ1-1; maybe TRBD1 (5 bases). CDR1 LNHNV and CDR2 YYDKDF come from the germline V gene (reference sequence). The V end was cut by 1 base, the J end by 10 bases, with 16 bases between. This CDR3 comprises 14 residues.

This chain connects TRBV7-2 to TRBJ1-2, with 7 bases matching TRBD1. The trim removed 3 bases at V and 5 bases at J, leaving 6 bases unmatched. CDR1 SGHTA and CDR2 FQGNSA come from the germline V gene. The CDR3 sequence is 14 residues long. The CDR3 sequence: CASSFPGQSYGYTF. In DNA form, the CDR3 reads TGTGCCAGCAGCTTTCCGGGACAGTCTTATGGCTACACCTTC.

The chain uses TRBV24-1 and TRBJ1-1; unclear D gene. This CDR3 region has 12 residues. Trimming shortened V by 2 bases and J by 10 bases, and 10 bases separated the two germline ends. CDR1 KGHDR and CDR2 SFDVKD come from the germline V gene. Here the CDR3 DNA reads TGTGCCACCAGTGATTGGAGGGCTGGAGCTTTCTTT. Translated, it gives CATSDWRAGAFF.

This sequence joins TRBV9 and TRBJ2-1; 9 bases are shared with TRBD2. The CDR3 sequence is 16 residues long. J gave up 4 bases and V 3 bases, and 8 bases lay outside the gene matches. Germline CDR1 SGDLS, CDR2 YYNGEE. CDR3 bases: TGTGCCAGCAGCGCCTCCGGACTAGCGTTGTACAATGAGCAGTTCTTC. It specifies CASSASGLALYNEQFF.

The rearrangement links TRBV21-1 to TRBJ2-7; the table's D call, TRBD2, was not checked against the DNA. TRBV21-1 is assigned pseudogene status. The CDR3 runs to 16 residues. CDR3 residues: CASSKVGSGGTYEQYV. The CDR3 DNA reads as TGTGCCAGCAGCAAAGTCGGTAGCGGGGGAACCTACGAGCAGTACGTC.

The V call is TRBV19, the J call TRBJ1-1; D remains unclear. This CDR3 contains 13 residues. CDR1 is LNHDA, CDR2 SQIVND, per germline (reference sequence). The germline V and J ends were trimmed by 2 bases and 8 bases, with 12 bases remaining between them. The CDR3 nucleotides are TGTGCCAGTAGTATAAAGGCAGGCGTCGAAGCTTTCTTT. Translation gives CASSIKAGVEAFF.

This rearrangement joins TRBV5-1 to TRBJ1-1; D unresolved. Per germline, CDR1 SGHRS and CDR2 YFSETQ. The V and J ends lost 4 bases and 1 base respectively, with 8 bases between them. This CDR3 region has 13 residues. CDR3 nucleotides: TGCGCCAGCAGCGTTATAGCGAACACTGAAGCTTTCTTT. Amino acid sequence: CASSVIANTEAFF.